Listed below are T cell receptor beta chains from one sample, sequenced in a study of naive and memory T cell subsets. TCRdb reanalysed the 5' RACE reads using MiXCR and keeps one entry per CDR3 protein. The data hold roughly 62,000 distinct CDR3 sequences, with more than 7% observed a single time. The receptors were sampled from a male donor in good health. The CDR3 runs from the conserved cysteine through the conserved F or W. The D gene is left open where the match is weak. The listing skips clone size in some rows; elsewhere it reads once, few, many or a size class.

cdr3_aa: CASSQGRARSGWEAFF; cdr3_nt: TGTGCCAGCAGCCAAGGGCGGGCCAGAAGCGGTTGGGAAGCTTTCTTT; d_call: NA; v_call: TRBV3-1; j_call: TRBJ1-1; clone_size: few
cdr3_aa: CASQLGQGVDTQYF; cdr3_nt: TGTGCCAGCCAGCTGGGACAGGGAGTAGATACGCAGTATTTT; d_call: TRBD1; v_call: TRBV18; j_call: TRBJ2-3; clone_size: many
cdr3_aa: CASSRAGYRWDEQFF; cdr3_nt: TGTGCCAGCAGCCGGGCCGGGTATAGGTGGGATGAGCAGTTCTTC; d_call: NA; v_call: TRBV3-1; j_call: TRBJ2-1; clone_size: few
cdr3_aa: CASSLATGGDLYEQYF; cdr3_nt: TGCGCCAGCAGCTTGGCCACAGGGGGGGACCTCTACGAGCAGTACTTC; d_call: NA; v_call: TRBV5-1; j_call: TRBJ2-7; clone_size: NA
cdr3_aa: CSATSGGSTDTQYF; cdr3_nt: TGCAGCGCGACTAGCGGTGGTAGCACAGATACGCAGTATTTT; d_call: TRBD2; v_call: TRBV29-1; j_call: TRBJ2-3; clone_size: many
cdr3_aa: CASSYPLADGEQFF; cdr3_nt: TGTGCCAGCAGTTACCCACTAGCGGATGGTGAGCAGTTCTTC; d_call: TRBD2; v_call: TRBV6-5; j_call: TRBJ2-1; clone_size: NA
cdr3_aa: CASSPGTSGSRGAIF; cdr3_nt: TGTGCCAGCAGCCCTGGGACTAGCGGATCCAGGGGGGCTATCTTC; d_call: TRBD2; v_call: TRBV7-2; j_call: TRBJ2-7; clone_size: NA
cdr3_aa: CASSEARLAGGTDTQYF; cdr3_nt: TGTGCCAGCAGTGAAGCCAGACTAGCGGGAGGCACAGATACGCAGTATTTT; d_call: TRBD2; v_call: TRBV2; j_call: TRBJ2-3; clone_size: NA
cdr3_aa: CASSFEDEQFF; cdr3_nt: TGTGCCAGCAGTTTCGAGGATGAGCAGTTCTTC; d_call: NA; v_call: TRBV28; j_call: TRBJ2-1; clone_size: many
cdr3_aa: CASSFIHSNTEAFF; cdr3_nt: TGTGCCAGCAGTTTTATCCACTCGAACACTGAAGCTTTCTTT; d_call: NA; v_call: TRBV27; j_call: TRBJ1-1; clone_size: NA
cdr3_aa: CASEQPPRATEAFF; cdr3_nt: TGTGCCAGTGAACAACCCCCCCGGGCCACTGAAGCTTTCTTT; d_call: NA; v_call: TRBV19; j_call: TRBJ1-1; clone_size: NA
cdr3_aa: CSASRDRRSYNEQFF; cdr3_nt: TGCAGTGCTTCCCGGGACAGGCGCTCCTACAATGAGCAGTTCTTC; d_call: TRBD1; v_call: TRBV20-1; j_call: TRBJ2-1; clone_size: NA
cdr3_aa: CASSLYWGTEAFF; cdr3_nt: TGTGCCAGCAGCTTGTATTGGGGAACTGAAGCTTTCTTT; d_call: NA; v_call: TRBV5-6; j_call: TRBJ1-1; clone_size: NA
cdr3_aa: CSASPGLTTDTQYF; cdr3_nt: TGCAGTGCTAGCCCGGGACTGACTACAGATACGCAGTATTTT; d_call: NA; v_call: TRBV20-1; j_call: TRBJ2-3; clone_size: few
cdr3_aa: CASSHPNQETQYF; cdr3_nt: TGTGCCAGCAGCCATCCGAACCAAGAGACCCAGTACTTC; d_call: NA; v_call: TRBV14; j_call: TRBJ2-5; clone_size: NA
cdr3_aa: CASSLDHWTGPNEQFF; cdr3_nt: TGTGCCAGCAGCTTAGACCACTGGACCGGGCCCAATGAGCAGTTCTTC; d_call: NA; v_call: TRBV7-9; j_call: TRBJ2-1; clone_size: many
cdr3_aa: CASMGPAGARGTEAFF; cdr3_nt: TGTGCCAGCATGGGGCCGGCGGGGGCAAGGGGCACTGAAGCTTTCTTT; d_call: NA; v_call: TRBV6-2/TRBV6-3; j_call: TRBJ1-1; clone_size: many
cdr3_aa: CASSYGTGYEQYF; cdr3_nt: TGTGCCAGCAGTTACGGGACAGGCTACGAGCAGTACTTC; d_call: TRBD1; v_call: TRBV6-5; j_call: TRBJ2-7; clone_size: many
cdr3_aa: CASSLGRGWETQYF; cdr3_nt: TGCGCCAGCAGCTTAGGCAGGGGTTGGGAGACCCAGTACTTC; d_call: NA; v_call: TRBV5-1; j_call: TRBJ2-5; clone_size: NA
cdr3_aa: CATPGDTGELFF; cdr3_nt: TGCGCCACACCGGGTGACACCGGGGAGCTGTTTTTT; d_call: NA; v_call: TRBV5-1; j_call: TRBJ2-2; clone_size: few
cdr3_aa: CASSRTGTATSPELFF; cdr3_nt: TGCGCCAGCAGCCGTACCGGGACAGCCACCTCCCCGGAGCTGTTTTTT; d_call: TRBD1; v_call: TRBV4-1; j_call: TRBJ2-2; clone_size: many
cdr3_aa: CSARSQWDQGETQYF; cdr3_nt: TGCAGTGCAAGATCCCAGTGGGACCAAGGAGAGACCCAGTACTTC; d_call: NA; v_call: TRBV20-1; j_call: TRBJ2-5; clone_size: NA
cdr3_aa: CASSLGGEVAATQYF; cdr3_nt: TGCGCCAGCAGCTTGGGTGGCGAGGTGGCGGCGACCCAGTACTTC; d_call: NA; v_call: TRBV5-1; j_call: TRBJ2-5; clone_size: few
cdr3_aa: CASSLGQGMNTEAFF; cdr3_nt: TGCGCCAGCAGCTTGGGACAGGGGATGAACACTGAAGCTTTCTTT; d_call: TRBD1; v_call: TRBV5-1; j_call: TRBJ1-1; clone_size: few
cdr3_aa: CAPYRGLSLMNEQYF; cdr3_nt: TGTGCCCCCTATAGAGGGCTATCCCTCATGAACGAGCAGTACTTC; d_call: NA; v_call: TRBV6-5; j_call: TRBJ2-7; clone_size: NA
cdr3_aa: CSARDPVTELGTQYF; cdr3_nt: TGCAGTGCTAGAGATCCGGTTACCGAGCTCGGTACGCAGTATTTT; d_call: NA; v_call: TRBV20-1; j_call: TRBJ2-3; clone_size: few
cdr3_aa: CASSYSRETQYF; cdr3_nt: TGTGCCAGCAGTTACTCTCGGGAGACCCAGTACTTC; d_call: NA; v_call: TRBV6-2/TRBV6-3; j_call: TRBJ2-5; clone_size: many
cdr3_aa: CASSLSQAYEQYF; cdr3_nt: TGTGCCAGCAGCTTATCGCAGGCCTACGAGCAGTACTTC; d_call: NA; v_call: TRBV7-9; j_call: TRBJ2-7; clone_size: few
cdr3_aa: CASGFRQGSDTQYF; cdr3_nt: TGTGCTAGTGGTTTCCGCCAGGGATCAGATACGCAGTATTTT; d_call: NA; v_call: TRBV12-5; j_call: TRBJ2-3; clone_size: many
cdr3_aa: CASSDVGQGTDTQYF; cdr3_nt: TGTGCCAGCAGTGATGTGGGACAGGGGACAGATACGCAGTATTTT; d_call: TRBD1; v_call: TRBV6-1; j_call: TRBJ2-3; clone_size: NA
cdr3_aa: CASILAGGPGETQYF; cdr3_nt: TGTGCCAGCATCCTAGCGGGAGGGCCTGGAGAGACCCAGTACTTC; d_call: TRBD2; v_call: TRBV13; j_call: TRBJ2-5; clone_size: NA
cdr3_aa: CASSPRGERGANVLTF; cdr3_nt: TGTGCCAGCAGTCCCCGGGGGGAGCGTGGGGCCAACGTCCTGACTTTC; d_call: TRBD2; v_call: TRBV6-5; j_call: TRBJ2-6; clone_size: few
cdr3_aa: CASSPRALGETQYF; cdr3_nt: TGTGCCAGCAGCCCTAGGGCCCTGGGAGAGACCCAGTACTTC; d_call: NA; v_call: TRBV7-8; j_call: TRBJ2-5; clone_size: NA
cdr3_aa: CAISESGHPNTEAFF; cdr3_nt: TGTGCCATCAGTGAGTCGGGGCATCCTAACACTGAAGCTTTCTTT; d_call: NA; v_call: TRBV10-3; j_call: TRBJ1-1; clone_size: NA